This T cell receptor beta chain emerged from a study of blood T cell repertoires in COVID-19. Study details: COVID-19 samples from acute and convalescent phases originated in the United States, Italy and Spain. T cells, B-cell-depleted T cells, or PBMCs provided the cDNA or gDNA that served as material.

Germline V gene lookup returns CDR1 DFQATT and CDR2 SNEGSKA (reference sequence). V shed 3 bases and J 7 bases; nucleotides not matched to a gene: 7. This CDR3 comprises 14 residues. As handled by the study authors: Reference gene primer amplification gave estimated nucleated cell counts. The data were produced by immunoSEQ multiplex PCR, yet TCRdb's version contains in-frame clones alone and is incomplete. V, J and clone size reflect that table, while D and trimming were determined from the DNA. Of roughly 190,000 clones listed, over 75% are singletons. The sequenced sample was peripheral blood. The clonotype comes from a woman aged 45-65 years with acute or convalescent COVID-19. The chain links TRBV20-1 to TRBJ1-4; TRBD1 aligns across 8 bases. CDR3 in DNA: TGCAGTGCTAGTATAGACAGGGGACTTGAAAAACTGTTTTTT. It translates to CSASIDRGLEKLFF.